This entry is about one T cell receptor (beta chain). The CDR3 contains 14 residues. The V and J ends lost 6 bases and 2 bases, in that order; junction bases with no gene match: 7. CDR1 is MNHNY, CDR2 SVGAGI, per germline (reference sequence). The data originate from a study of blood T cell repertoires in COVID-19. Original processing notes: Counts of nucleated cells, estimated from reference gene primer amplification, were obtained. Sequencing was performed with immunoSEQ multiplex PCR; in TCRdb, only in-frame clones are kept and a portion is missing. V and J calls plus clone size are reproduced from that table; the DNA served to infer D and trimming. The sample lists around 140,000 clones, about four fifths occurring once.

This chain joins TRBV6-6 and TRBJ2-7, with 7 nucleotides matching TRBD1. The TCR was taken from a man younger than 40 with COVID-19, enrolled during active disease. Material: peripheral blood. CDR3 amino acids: CASRQPGQTYEQYF. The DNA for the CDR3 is TGTGCCAGCAGGCAACCGGGACAGACCTACGAGCAGTACTTC.